Listed below are T cell receptor beta chains from one sample, sequenced in a study of T cells after yellow fever vaccination. MiXCR, applied by TCRdb to the 5' RACE reads, yields one record per CDR3 protein. The sample gives roughly 260,000 distinct CDR3 sequences, 13% of which show up once; roughly 0.5% is in the top ten. This specimen was CD4+ T cells sorted from PBMCs, taken 45 days after the yellow fever booster vaccination. These receptors all stem from a man aged 25-45 years who received the YFV17D yellow fever vaccine. The CDR3 runs from the conserved cysteine through the conserved F or W. A D gene is named only where the DNA matches it firmly. Size is stated for part of the rows, as once, few or many counts, or as a class when the clone is expanded.

d_call,v_call,j_call,clone_size,cdr3_aa,cdr3_nt
NA,TRBV5-1,TRBJ2-7,NA,CASSLTTVGSYEQYF,TGCGCCAGCAGCCTAACCACCGTGGGCTCCTACGAGCAGTACTTC
NA,TRBV27,TRBJ2-1,few,CASRQQRPYNEQFF,TGTGCCAGCAGGCAACAGAGACCCTACAATGAGCAGTTCTTC
TRBD2,TRBV7-2,TRBJ2-1,NA,CASSSAGGRRNEQFF,TGTGCCAGCAGCTCTGCGGGGGGGCGCAGGAATGAGCAGTTCTTC
TRBD1,TRBV5-4,TRBJ2-2,NA,CAAGTGGITGELFF,TGTGCGGCGGGGACAGGGGGCATCACCGGGGAGCTGTTTTTT
NA,TRBV3-1,TRBJ2-2,many,CASSQVLPGELFF,TGTGCCAGCAGCCAAGTTCTCCCCGGGGAGCTGTTTTTT
NA,TRBV6-1,TRBJ2-5,NA,CASSEGTQLVQYF,TGTGCCAGCAGTGAAGGGACTCAGCTCGTTCAGTACTTC
TRBD1,TRBV20-1,TRBJ1-5,NA,CSGGQGGQPQHF,TGCAGTGGCGGACAGGGAGGACAGCCCCAGCATTTT
TRBD1,TRBV6-2/TRBV6-3,TRBJ1-5,few,CASSYPRQGALPQHF,TGTGCCAGCAGTTACCCAAGACAGGGGGCACTCCCCCAGCATTTT
NA,TRBV7-8,TRBJ2-1,NA,CASSLGAFAVPLKNEQFF,TGTGCCAGCAGCTTAGGAGCTTTTGCGGTTCCCTTGAAGAATGAGCAGTTCTTC
TRBD2,TRBV7-2,TRBJ2-7,NA,CASSFSGTRSYEQYF,TGTGCCAGCAGCTTTAGCGGGACCCGCTCCTACGAGCAGTACTTC
NA,TRBV18,TRBJ1-2,NA,CASSPDGDYGYTF,TGTGCCAGCTCACCAGATGGGGACTATGGCTACACCTTC
TRBD2,TRBV20-1,TRBJ2-1,few,CSAPRLAGSNEQFF,TGCAGTGCCCCTCGACTAGCGGGATCCAATGAGCAGTTCTTC
NA,TRBV29-1,TRBJ2-3,NA,CSVASRSDTQYF,TGCAGCGTCGCCTCCAGATCAGATACGCAGTATTTT
NA,TRBV12-3/TRBV12-4,TRBJ2-6,few,CASSPSPLAGSGANVLTF,TGTGCCAGCAGCCCCTCCCCTCTAGCTGGGTCTGGGGCCAACGTCCTGACTTTC
TRBD2,TRBV12-3/TRBV12-4,TRBJ2-7,NA,CASSASGRGYEQYF,TGTGCCAGCAGTGCCAGCGGGAGGGGTTACGAGCAGTACTTC
NA,TRBV5-1,TRBJ2-5,NA,CASRFLRTTQETQYF,TGCGCCAGCAGGTTCCTGAGGACTACCCAAGAGACCCAGTACTTC
NA,TRBV21-1,TRBJ2-1,few,CASNVKGREGRYNEQFF,TGTGCCAGCAACGTTAAGGGGCGGGAGGGCCGTTACAATGAGCAGTTCTTC
TRBD1,TRBV5-1,TRBJ1-2,NA,CASSLTGGVDGYTF,TGCGCCAGCAGCTTGACAGGGGGAGTCGATGGCTACACCTTC
NA,TRBV3-1,TRBJ2-7,few,CASSQVRTGGYSLQQYF,TGTGCCAGCAGCCAAGTAAGAACGGGCGGCTACAGCCTCCAGCAGTACTTC
NA,TRBV20-1,TRBJ2-1,NA,CSAQPGSRGNEQFF,TGCAGTGCCCAGCCTGGCTCCAGGGGCAATGAGCAGTTCTTC
NA,TRBV5-1,TRBJ2-6,many,CASSFSSGANVLTF,TGCGCCAGCAGCTTCTCCTCTGGGGCCAACGTCCTGACTTTC
TRBD1,TRBV19,TRBJ1-2,few,CATRTGNYGYTF,TGTGCCACTCGGACAGGGAACTATGGCTACACCTTC
TRBD2,TRBV5-1,TRBJ2-3,NA,CASSGSWTSGSASTDTQYF,TGCGCCAGCAGCGGCTCTTGGACTAGCGGGAGCGCCAGCACAGATACGCAGTATTTT
NA,TRBV2,TRBJ2-1,NA,CASSVSTTLSYNEQFF,TGTGCCAGCAGTGTTTCGACTACCCTATCCTACAATGAGCAGTTCTTC
TRBD1,TRBV12-3/TRBV12-4,TRBJ2-1,many,CASSLGTGREQFF,TGTGCCAGCAGTTTAGGGACAGGCAGGGAGCAGTTCTTC
NA,TRBV5-4,TRBJ2-7,few,CASSFHNEQYF,TGTGCCAGCAGCTTCCATAACGAGCAGTACTTC
TRBD1,TRBV7-2,TRBJ2-7,few,CASSLTGGVGYEQYF,TGTGCCAGCAGCTTAACAGGGGGCGTCGGGTACGAGCAGTACTTC
NA,TRBV24-1,TRBJ1-2,NA,CATSDPGSYGYTF,TGTGCCACCAGTGACCCTGGCTCCTATGGCTACACCTTC
TRBD2,TRBV18,TRBJ2-7,few,CASSRLAGAHEQYF,TGTGCCAGCTCCCGACTAGCGGGAGCCCACGAGCAGTACTTC
NA,TRBV5-1,TRBJ1-1,few,CASSQGGGVNTEAFF,TGCGCCAGCAGCCAGGGTGGCGGAGTGAACACTGAAGCTTTCTTT
TRBD1,TRBV12-3/TRBV12-4,TRBJ1-1,few,CASSSGTGRETEAFF,TGTGCCAGCAGTTCCGGGACAGGGCGGGAAACTGAAGCTTTCTTT
TRBD2,TRBV5-4,TRBJ2-1,NA,CASSSGTSFRSQGSNEQFF,TGTGCCAGCAGCTCCGGGACTAGTTTTAGATCCCAAGGGAGCAATGAGCAGTTCTTC
NA,TRBV29-1,TRBJ1-5,few,CSVVQESNQPQHF,TGCAGCGTTGTACAAGAGAGCAATCAGCCCCAGCATTTT
NA,TRBV12-3/TRBV12-4,TRBJ2-7,few,CASRERAEAYEQYF,TGTGCCAGCAGGGAGCGGGCTGAGGCCTACGAGCAGTACTTC
NA,TRBV11-3,TRBJ1-1,NA,CASSQVESTEAFF,TGTGCCAGCAGCCAAGTGGAGAGCACTGAAGCTTTCTTT
NA,TRBV10-2,TRBJ2-7,many,CASSDLYEQYF,TGCGCCAGCAGCGACCTCTACGAGCAGTACTTC
TRBD2,TRBV10-3,TRBJ2-7,NA,CATGGSSSYYEQYF,TGTGCCACCGGCGGGAGCTCGTCGTACTACGAGCAGTACTTC
TRBD2,TRBV5-1,TRBJ2-3,few,CASSVSGTGTDTQYF,TGCGCCAGCAGCGTTAGCGGGACCGGCACAGATACGCAGTATTTT
TRBD1,TRBV5-1,TRBJ2-1,NA,CASSPDRVAAQFF,TGCGCCAGCAGCCCTGACAGGGTAGCTGCGCAGTTCTTC
TRBD2,TRBV20-1,TRBJ2-5,few,CSLSGSNRETQYF,TGCAGTCTGAGCGGGAGTAACCGAGAGACCCAGTACTTC
NA,TRBV20-1,TRBJ1-5,NA,CSARDVSASLYRNQPQHF,TGCAGTGCTAGAGATGTATCAGCCTCCCTTTATCGAAATCAGCCCCAGCATTTT
TRBD2,TRBV7-8,TRBJ2-1,NA,CASTPGLAGLNEQFF,TGTGCCAGCACCCCCGGACTAGCGGGATTAAATGAGCAGTTCTTC